These T cell receptor beta chains were read from a single sample in a study of T cell repertoires in cytomegalovirus infection. TCRdb reprocessed the reads with MiXCR, giving one entry per CDR3 protein. The sample lists hundreds of thousands of distinct CDR3 sequences, roughly 6.5% occurring once. Sequencing used PBMCs. All receptors come from a human donor in good health (CMV status not recorded). Some clones in this sample may be carry-over from other donors' samples. CDR3s include the opening cysteine and the closing phenylalanine or tryptophan. Each record gives: J gene, clone size, D gene, V gene, CDR3 protein, CDR3 DNA. D genes are given only for firm matches. Rows may omit the clone size; those that give it use once, few, many or a size class.

>TRBJ1-2|-|-|TRBV7-4
CASSPRGRHGYTF
TGTGCCAGCAGCCCCCGGGGGCGGCATGGCTACACCTTC
>TRBJ2-2|many|-|TRBV10-3
CAISASKTAPGELFF
TGTGCCATCAGTGCATCAAAAACCGCCCCCGGGGAGCTGTTTTTT
>TRBJ1-5|many|-|TRBV20-1
CSASISGNQPQHF
TGCAGTGCTAGTATTAGCGGCAATCAGCCCCAGCATTTT
>TRBJ2-2|few|-|TRBV7-2
CASSLTRRGSTGELFF
TGTGCCAGCAGCTTGACACGGCGGGGAAGCACCGGGGAGCTGTTTTTT
>TRBJ1-2|many|TRBD1|TRBV12-3/TRBV12-4
CASSWGQGTDGYTF
TGTGCCAGCAGTTGGGGACAGGGAACAGATGGCTACACCTTC
>TRBJ1-5|many|TRBD1|TRBV6-2/TRBV6-3
CASNQGGYQPQHF
TGTGCCAGCAATCAGGGGGGATATCAGCCCCAGCATTTT
>TRBJ2-7|many|TRBD2|TRBV7-8
CASSSAVAGVFEQYF
TGTGCCAGCAGCTCAGCAGTAGCGGGGGTATTCGAGCAGTACTTC
>TRBJ2-1|few|TRBD1|TRBV20-1
CSARGLGQGVGYQDLGGQFF
TGCAGTGCTAGAGGTTTAGGACAGGGGGTCGGGTACCAGGATCTAGGGGGGCAGTTCTTC
>TRBJ1-1|-|TRBD1|TRBV27
CASGRTGWNTEAFF
TGTGCCAGCGGGCGGACAGGGTGGAACACTGAAGCTTTCTTT
>TRBJ2-3|many|TRBD2|TRBV7-9
CASSLSGAGDTQYF
TGTGCCAGCAGCTTGAGCGGGGCGGGAGATACGCAGTATTTT
>TRBJ2-7|few|-|TRBV20-1
CSARAPDSYEQYF
TGCAGTGCTAGAGCCCCGGACAGCTACGAGCAGTACTTC
>TRBJ2-7|many|TRBD1|TRBV18
CASSPIVTGNEQYF
TGTGCCAGCTCACCAATCGTGACAGGGAACGAGCAGTACTTC
>TRBJ2-5|-|TRBD2|TRBV2
CARSEAPSGGRKETQYF
TGTGCCCGCAGTGAAGCTCCTAGCGGGGGCCGGAAAGAGACCCAGTACTTC
>TRBJ2-1|many|-|TRBV19
CASSIDRSSYNEQFF
TGTGCCAGTAGTATAGACAGGAGCTCCTACAATGAGCAGTTCTTC
>TRBJ1-2|many|-|TRBV18
CASSRLDRLEYGYTF
TGTGCCAGCTCACGACTGGACCGCCTTGAATATGGCTACACCTTC
>TRBJ1-1|many|TRBD1|TRBV7-9
CASSLDRGQNTEAFF
TGTGCCAGCAGCTTAGATAGGGGGCAGAACACTGAAGCTTTCTTT
>TRBJ1-4|many|TRBD1|TRBV29-1
CSVATGTGVEKLFF
TGCAGCGTTGCTACCGGGACAGGGGTTGAGAAACTGTTTTTT
>TRBJ1-5|many|-|TRBV6-1
CASREIGFNQPQHF
TGTGCCAGCAGGGAGATCGGGTTCAATCAGCCCCAGCATTTT
>TRBJ2-2|-|TRBD1|TRBV6-2/TRBV6-3
CASSGTATGELFF
TGTGCCAGCAGCGGGACAGCCACCGGGGAGCTGTTTTTT
>TRBJ2-2|many|TRBD1|TRBV6-2/TRBV6-3
CASKRTGGTGELFF
TGTGCCAGCAAGCGGACAGGGGGCACCGGGGAGCTGTTTTTT
>TRBJ2-2|-|-|TRBV7-9
CASSLFGKNTGELFF
TGTGCCAGCAGCTTATTTGGGAAGAACACCGGGGAGCTGTTTTTT
>TRBJ1-5|many|-|TRBV4-3
CASSLEGGSNQPQHF
TGCGCCAGCAGCCTGGAGGGAGGGAGCAATCAGCCCCAGCATTTT
>TRBJ2-3|many|TRBD2|TRBV4-3
CASSQDPAGGTADTQYF
TGCGCCAGCAGCCAAGATCCCGCGGGGGGCACAGCAGATACGCAGTATTTT
>TRBJ2-2|many|TRBD1|TRBV7-8
CASSSRQGSTGELFF
TGTGCCAGCAGCTCCCGACAGGGGAGCACCGGGGAGCTGTTTTTT
>TRBJ2-7|many|-|TRBV14
CASSRLGGSASGYEQYF
TGTGCCAGCAGCCGCCTAGGAGGCAGCGCCTCAGGGTACGAGCAGTACTTC
>TRBJ1-4|many|-|TRBV7-2
CASTIRGEKLFF
TGTGCCAGCACCATACGGGGTGAAAAACTGTTTTTT
>TRBJ1-1|many|-|TRBV28
CASGLELFTMNTEAFF
TGTGCCAGCGGGCTTGAGTTGTTTACCATGAACACTGAAGCTTTCTTT
>TRBJ2-2|many|-|TRBV2
CASSERGPDTGELFF
TGTGCCAGCAGTGAAAGGGGACCGGACACCGGGGAGCTGTTTTTT
>TRBJ1-2|many|-|TRBV20-1
CSARAGYGYTF
TGCAGTGCGAGGGCGGGCTATGGCTACACCTTC
>TRBJ2-1|many|TRBD2|TRBV18
CASSPASGGSYNEQFF
TGTGCCAGCTCACCAGCTAGCGGGGGGTCTTACAATGAGCAGTTCTTC
>TRBJ2-5|many|TRBD2|TRBV5-1
CASSWGTSQETQYF
TGCGCCAGCAGCTGGGGGACTAGCCAAGAGACCCAGTACTTC
>TRBJ2-7|many|-|TRBV30
CAWTEQLRGEQYF
TGTGCCTGGACCGAACAACTGAGGGGCGAGCAGTACTTC
>TRBJ2-2|many|-|TRBV6-2/TRBV6-3
CASVPRTGNTGELFF
TGTGCCAGCGTGCCCCGGACGGGGAACACCGGGGAGCTGTTTTTT
>TRBJ1-2|many|-|TRBV28
CASSPTHQGGYTF
TGTGCCAGCAGTCCCACTCACCAGGGAGGCTACACCTTC
>TRBJ1-5|many|-|TRBV28
CASSLISGVANQPQHF
TGTGCCAGCAGTCTGATTTCAGGGGTAGCCAATCAGCCCCAGCATTTT
>TRBJ2-5|-|-|TRBV28
CASSPPVLQTQYF
TGTGCCAGCAGTCCCCCGGTGCTACAGACCCAGTACTTC
>TRBJ1-2|many|-|TRBV30
CAWNGGPGYGRYGYTF
TGTGCCTGGAACGGGGGGCCTGGCTATGGACGCTATGGCTACACCTTC
>TRBJ1-5|many|TRBD1|TRBV6-4
CASSRDSNSNQPQHF
TGTGCCAGCAGTAGGGACAGTAATAGCAATCAGCCCCAGCATTTT
>TRBJ1-3|many|TRBD1|TRBV25-1
CASRPPGQRELNTIYF
TGTGCCAGCAGGCCTCCGGGACAGCGGGAACTCAACACCATATATTTT
>TRBJ1-6|-|-|TRBV19
CASSLGRADGSPLHF
TGTGCCAGTAGTTTGGGACGGGCCGACGGTTCACCCCTCCACTTT
>TRBJ1-1|many|TRBD1|TRBV5-1
CASSLQGAETEAFF
TGCGCCAGCAGCTTGCAGGGGGCTGAAACTGAAGCTTTCTTT
>TRBJ2-5|-|-|TRBV6-2/TRBV6-3
CASSYETGRETQYF
TGTGCCAGCAGTTACGAAACAGGGAGAGAGACCCAGTACTTC
>TRBJ2-7|many|-|TRBV7-2
CASSLRQGGAYEQYF
TGTGCCAGCAGCTTACGACAGGGAGGGGCCTACGAGCAGTACTTC
>TRBJ1-1|many|TRBD1|TRBV6-6
CASSDRGPGSEAFF
TGTGCCAGCAGTGACAGGGGACCGGGGAGTGAAGCTTTCTTT
>TRBJ2-1|many|TRBD1|TRBV6-2/TRBV6-3
CASSYPSATGTIYNEQFF
TGTGCCAGCAGTTACCCCTCTGCGACAGGGACGATCTACAATGAGCAGTTCTTC
>TRBJ2-1|many|TRBD2|TRBV20-1
CSVTQGGGVGNEQFF
TGCAGTGTGACCCAAGGCGGGGGGGTGGGCAATGAGCAGTTCTTC
>TRBJ1-2|many|-|TRBV27
CASSKQGGVDYGYTF
TGTGCCAGCAGTAAACAGGGAGGGGTGGACTATGGCTACACCTTC
>TRBJ1-1|many|-|TRBV6-6
CASHLRGQGTEAFF
TGTGCCAGCCACCTCCGGGGGCAGGGCACTGAAGCTTTCTTT
>TRBJ1-5|many|-|TRBV12-3/TRBV12-4
CASSGMGSNQPQHF
TGTGCCAGCAGTGGAATGGGTAGCAATCAGCCCCAGCATTTT
>TRBJ1-1|many|-|TRBV11-3
CASSLGNSGPNTEAFF
TGTGCCAGCAGCTTAGGGAACTCAGGGCCGAACACTGAAGCTTTCTTT
>TRBJ1-5|-|-|TRBV3-1
CASSQGWDQPQHF
TGTGCCAGCAGCCAGGGTTGGGATCAGCCCCAGCATTTT
>TRBJ2-7|many|-|TRBV6-5
CASSRVRAYEQYF
TGTGCCAGCAGCCGAGTCAGGGCCTACGAGCAGTACTTC
>TRBJ2-1|many|-|TRBV10-3
CAISGLADNEQFF
TGTGCCATCAGTGGTCTAGCCGACAATGAGCAGTTCTTC
>TRBJ1-5|-|-|TRBV30
CAWSGGRDQPQHF
TGTGCCTGGAGTGGTGGGCGAGACCAGCCCCAGCATTTT
>TRBJ2-7|many|-|TRBV5-1
CASSGGADEQYF
TGCGCCAGCAGCGGTGGAGCTGACGAGCAGTACTTC
>TRBJ1-5|many|-|TRBV12-3/TRBV12-4
CASSSDSQDQHF
TGTGCCAGCAGTTCAGACAGCCAGGACCAGCATTTT
>TRBJ2-6|many|TRBD2|TRBV11-2
CASSSTRGGSGANVLTF
TGTGCCAGCAGCTCCACTCGCGGGGGCTCTGGGGCCAACGTCCTGACTTTC